Following are 10 T cell receptor beta chains from one sample sequenced in a study of tumor-infiltrating lymphocytes in localized non-small cell lung cancer (dated by TCRdb to the early 2020s). Libraries were made using the immunoSEQ multiplex PCR assay. In TCRdb, the immuneACCESS table is reduced to in-frame sequences with V and J assigned. These tables do not hold every clone; where another copy was compared, an unresolved V gene accounts for under half, and the others remain unexplained. This sample holds 13,000 or so clones; about 82% were observed only once. The leading ten clones occupy 9.5% to 15% of the sample. The source material was uninvolved lung tissue not adjacent to the tumor. These TCRs come from a human donor with non-small cell lung cancer.

V is TRBV6-4 and J is TRBJ2-7; TRBD1 matches at 12 bases. Trimming removed 0 bases from V and 5 bases from J; junction bases left unmatched: 5. There are 16 residues in the CDR3. CDR1 is MRHNA, CDR2 SNTAGT, per germline. The CDR3 reads CASSDSPGQGAHEQYF. CDR3 nucleotide sequence: TGTGCCAGCAGTGACTCCCCGGGACAGGGGGCTCACGAGCAGTACTTC.

CDR3 sequence (DNA): TGTGCCAGCAGCCAGGCGGTGGCGGGGGGTAGCCCAGATACGCAGTATTTT. It encodes CASSQAVAGGSPDTQYF. The V and J genes are TRBV9 and TRBJ2-3; 8 bases line up with TRBD2. J gave up 4 bases and V 4 bases, and 14 bases lay outside the gene matches. Germline CDR1 reads SGDLS; CDR2 reads YYNGEE. This CDR3 is built from 17 residues.

The J gene is TRBJ2-3, the V gene TRBV7-8; D may be TRBD2 (5 bases). From germline, CDR1 is SGHVS and CDR2 FQNEAQ. The CDR3 has 17 amino acids. V lost 1 base and J 6 bases, leaving 20 bases between the germline ends. In DNA form, the CDR3 reads TGTGCCAGCAGCTTAGGAGACCCGGGCTTAGCGCAGGATACGCAGTATTTT. It is translated as CASSLGDPGLAQDTQYF.

This CDR3 is CASSPSGGPSYEQYF. The CDR3 DNA reads as TGTGCCAGTAGTCCGTCGGGGGGACCCTCCTACGAGCAGTACTTC. V usage is TRBV19 and J usage is TRBJ2-7, with 7 bases lining up with TRBD2. This CDR3 region has 15 residues. V was clipped by 5 bases and J by 0 bases; unmatched bases: 7. Germline V gene data show CDR1 as LNHDA and CDR2 as SQIVND (reference sequence).

This chain links TRBV6-1 with TRBJ1-1, with D uncertain. The CDR3 loop spans 13 amino acids. Germline CDR1 reads MNHNS; CDR2 reads SASEGT. V was shortened by 8 bases and J by 4 bases, with 14 bases between the two germline ends. The CDR3 DNA is TGTGCCAGCCGGTTACCACTCGGCACTGAAGCTTTCTTT. It codes for CASRLPLGTEAFF.

This clone appeared a single time. The J gene is TRBJ2-5, the V gene TRBV4-2, with 11 bases lining up with TRBD2. J was trimmed by 5 bases and V by 2 bases; bases with no gene match: 7. This CDR3 has 16 amino acids. The germline gives CDR1 LGHNA, CDR2 YNFKEQ. The CDR3: CASSQSSGGPTETQYF. As DNA, the CDR3 is TGTGCCAGCAGCCAATCTAGCGGGGGGCCTACGGAGACCCAGTACTTC.

This chain uses TRBV5-1 with TRBJ1-1; possible D gene TRBD1, 6 bases. The CDR3 runs to 14 residues. CDR1 is SGHRS, CDR2 YFSETQ, per germline. The germline V and J ends were trimmed by 2 bases and 1 base, with 9 bases remaining between them. CDR3 loop: CASSFTGQNTEAFF. DNA of the CDR3: TGCGCCAGCAGCTTTACGGGACAGAACACTGAAGCTTTCTTT.

This rearrangement joins TRBV4-2 to TRBJ2-5, with D tentatively TRBD2 (6 bases). Germline CDR1 is LGHNA and CDR2 is YNFKEQ. CDR3 length: 16 residues. V lost 1 base, J lost 6 bases, and 18 bases lay in between. The CDR3 sequence: CASSQGGRSAKKTQYF. DNA of the CDR3: TGTGCCAGCAGCCAAGGTGGGAGGTCTGCCAAGAAGACCCAGTACTTC.

The V and J genes are TRBV5-1 and TRBJ2-7; the match to TRBD2 covers 13 bases. The CDR3 loop spans 15 amino acids. V lost 4 bases to trimming and J lost 5 bases; unmatched junction nucleotides: 6. The germline gives CDR1 SGHRS, CDR2 YFSETQ. The CDR3 coding sequence is TGCGCCAGCAGCCCCAGGACTAGCGGGGGTCACGAGCAGTACTTC. Translating it yields CASSPRTSGGHEQYF.

The V gene is TRBV11-3, the J gene TRBJ1-1; D is uncertain. This CDR3 is built from 13 residues. The V gene lost 5 bases and the J gene lost 10 bases, with 17 bases spanning the gap. Germline V lookup: CDR1 SGHNT, CDR2 YENEEA. The CDR3 here is CASSAQSGYGAFF. The CDR3 DNA reads as TGTGCCAGCAGCGCACAGTCGGGCTACGGAGCTTTCTTT.